Each of the 7 T cell receptor beta chains below was sequenced from the same sample in a study of beta chain features in type 1 diabetes. cDNA synthesis used the whole RNA isolate, giving expressed TCRB sequences. Method: immunoSEQ multiplex PCR; TCRdb's copy keeps in-frame clones and lacks some. Altogether tens of thousands of clones are present, approximately 47% being singletons, with the ten largest covering 0.7%. Their antigens remain unidentified. Findings and caveats of the study: For Type 1 diabetes patients, all four CD4+ subsets carried TCRB CDR3s that were moderately but significantly shorter.

The sample was central memory CD4+ T cells from blood. The receptors come from a man aged 25 to 40 with type 1 diabetes.

This rearrangement joins TRBV6-1 to TRBJ2-6; 8 bases fit TRBD1. In germline, CDR1 is MNHNS, CDR2 SASEGT. After removal of 0 bases from V and 13 bases from J, the junction contained 11 bases not matched to a gene. The CDR3 spans 16 residues. The DNA of the CDR3 is TGTGCCAGCAGTGAAGCGTTCAGGGGGCTTGGGCGGGTCCTGACTTTC. Translating gives CASSEAFRGLGRVLTF.

This clone was found a few times. V usage is TRBV7-9 and J usage is TRBJ1-1; 9 positions agree with TRBD1. V lost 2 bases to trimming and J lost 4 bases; unmatched junction nucleotides: 5. There are 15 residues in the CDR3. In germline, CDR1 is SEHNR, CDR2 FQNEAQ (reference sequence). The DNA of the CDR3 is TGTGCCAGCAGCTTATTAGCGACAGGGGGCACTGAAGCTTTCTTT. Residues: CASSLLATGGTEAFF.

This clone was observed a handful of times. The rearrangement joins TRBV6-1 to TRBJ2-1, with 12 bases fitting TRBD2. Unmatched junction bases numbered 5, after V lost 7 bases and J lost 10 bases. Germline V gives CDR1 MNHNS, CDR2 SASEGT. There are 13 residues in the CDR3. The CDR3: CASKGTSGYEQFF. CDR3 nucleotide sequence: TGTGCCAGCAAGGGGACTAGCGGGTACGAGCAGTTCTTC.

The rearrangement uses TRBV7-2 and TRBJ2-7; D may be TRBD2 (6 bases). Germline V gene sequence: CDR1 SGHTA, CDR2 FQGNSA. V gave up 8 bases and J gave up 0 bases, with 17 bases separating them. The CDR3 length is 15 residues. CDR3 protein: CASSRGLLSSYEQYF. The CDR3 bases are TGTGCCAGCTCCCGGGGACTTTTGAGCTCCTACGAGCAGTACTTC.

The V call is TRBV19, the J call TRBJ2-7; 12 bases map to TRBD2. There are 16 residues in the CDR3. V lost 5 bases and J lost 2; bases outside the gene matches: 7. Germline assignment: CDR1 LNHDA and CDR2 SQIVND (reference sequence). In DNA form, the CDR3 reads TGTGCCAGTAGTGTGGGGACTAGCGGGTTTACCTACGAGCAGTACTTC. Its translation: CASSVGTSGFTYEQYF.

This sequence joins TRBV5-1 and TRBJ2-3; 8 positions match TRBD1. Per germline, CDR1 SGHRS and CDR2 YFSETQ. V shed 1 base, J shed 0 bases, and the junction held 4 bases outside the gene matches. The CDR3 covers 16 residues. The CDR3 DNA reads as TGCGCCAGCAGCTTGTTTGCAGGGGGCAGCACAGATACGCAGTATTTT. Translated, it gives CASSLFAGGSTDTQYF.

The chain links TRBV7-9 to TRBJ1-1, with D possibly TRBD1 on 6 matching bases. The germline CDR1 and CDR2 sequences are SEHNR and FQNEAQ (reference sequence). This CDR3 has 12 amino acids. Trimming took 6 bases from V and 6 from J, leaving 11 bases between them. The CDR3: CASRRRGSEAFF. The CDR3, as DNA: TGTGCCAGCAGACGCAGGGGCTCTGAAGCTTTCTTT.